This T cell receptor beta chain was identified in a study of regulatory T cells in long-lasting Graves disease (dated by TCRdb to the early 2020s). The study in broad terms: To count as having persistent Graves' disease, a patient had to have received antithyroid drug treatment for over 5 years with TSH receptor autoantibodies remaining persistently positive. This study used TCR sequencing and RNA sequencing of peripheral blood to compare persistent Graves' disease patients against newly diagnosed Graves' disease patients. The study was registered as a clinical trial and conducted in China. A total of roughly 35 samples underwent TCR sequencing: roughly 13 from persistent and roughly 20 from newly diagnosed Graves' disease patients. In the clinical cohort, patients with persistent Graves' disease had used antithyroid drugs for an average of about 10.3 years. Results and caveats for the whole study, not just this receptor: Peripheral blood alone was examined, since thyroid tissue, which constituted the primary lesion, could not be accessed. Sequencing and analysis were limited to the TCR beta chain. As a limitation, the authors acknowledged that the small sample size may reduce accuracy. Compared with newly diagnosed patients, persistent Graves' disease patients had lower TCR Shannon entropy and fewer highly expanded clones, which suggests clonal expansion. A larger number of public clonotypes was shared among persistent patients (more than 2,500) than among newly diagnosed patients (around 880). TRBV28, TRBJ1-2 and TRBJ2-5 were preferentially used in persistent disease, while TRBV20-1 and TRBJ2-1 were favored in newly diagnosed disease.

This clonotype was recorded at least ten times. Its antigen remains unidentified. No qualities accompany the bases; no much larger clone lies one base away. Interpreted using the paper, the time point label stands for: persistent/refractory GD, antithyroid drugs over 5 years with positive TRAb. RNA was extracted from PBMCs in TRIzol for both TCR sequencing and RNA sequencing. The diagnosis of Graves' disease followed American Thyroid Association guidelines. The patients came from an endocrinology department in Xi'an, China. From each patient, nine milliliters of peripheral blood was collected into an EDTA anticoagulant tube. Ficoll Paque Plus density gradient separation was used to isolate PBMCs, and no additional T cell sorting was done. An Agilent 2100 Bioanalyzer and agarose gel were used to assess RNA quality, and a NanoDrop 2000 was used to measure RNA concentration. Library creation used multiplex PCR. TCRdb lists the instrument as Illumina HiSeq 4000. To build TCR beta libraries, CDR3 regions were amplified by Arm-PCR using iRepertoire HTBI primers. Before sequencing, the PCR products underwent gel purification. The study's own analysis went as follows. A total of under 80 TRBV and some 15 TRBJ segments were identified across samples and were used for gene usage analysis of CDR3 amino acid clonotypes. COPE and FqMerger were used to merge the filtered high-quality paired reads into contigs. BLAST was used to align contigs to the IMGT TRBV, TRBD and TRBJ reference genes, and CDR3 was defined following IMGT. Clonotypes above 0.1% frequency were classified as highly expanded clones. Repertoire diversity was measured by Shannon entropy, and V-J evenness by the Gini coefficient. A clonotype was considered public if more than one individual shared it. TCRdb took the public reads, trimmed them with fastp at Q25, ran MiXCR for clone calling and kept in-frame beta chains. Duplicate CDR3 protein sequences are folded into a single record with the most common DNA and genes. TCRdb's processing, not the study's, gives the V and J calls here. This sample lists over 250,000 distinct CDR3 sequences; approximately 20% were detected once. The ten largest make up roughly three fifths of the sample.

Taken from cysteine to phenylalanine, the CDR3 has 15 residues. CDR3 DNA is the only sequence kept; it has 45 bases, read in frame from the first base. The germline V gene encodes CDR1 SGHAT and CDR2 FQNNGV. Trimming takes 1 base from V and 2 bases from J, and the germline ends sit 12 bases apart. The specimen was peripheral blood mononuclear cells (PBMCs), collected when the disease was refractory, from a patient treated with antithyroid drugs. The TCR comes from a female donor with Graves disease. The chain employs TRBV11-2 and TRBJ2-7, with no reliable assignment of the D segment. The CDR3 amino acid sequence is: CASSLAPDTTYEQYF. The nucleotides read TGTGCCAGCAGCTTAGCCCCGGATACTACCTACGAGCAGTACTTC.